This T cell receptor beta chain was recovered during a study of blood T cells in healthy people across ages. Points from the study as a whole: Diversity estimates drawn from one million T cells were deemed underestimates. Observed TCR beta diversity showed a strong correlation with the percentage of naive T cells as measured by flow cytometry.

This CDR3 has 11 residues. Trimming shortened V by 5 bases and J by 7 bases, and 8 bases separated the two germline ends. Worth noting for this clonotype: Its antigen is not known.

With a J-beta primer mix and a sample-barcoded 5' primer, a second PCR ran roughly 6 to 11 cycles. A template-switch adaptor that had 12 random nucleotides put a tag on each cDNA molecule. Each of the samples gave a minimum of 2.5 million paired-end reads that contained CDR3. One entry per CDR3 protein results from TCRdb running MiXCR on the 5' RACE reads. This sample has some 1.8 million distinct CDR3 sequences, with about two fifths found just once. Sequences were obtained from blood. The rearrangement links TRBV12-3 or TRBV12-4 to TRBJ2-5, with a possible D match to TRBD2 (5 bases). The sequence came from a human donor in good health. The CDR3: CASSNGVTQYF. The CDR3, as DNA: TGTGCCAGCAGTAACGGGGTGACCCAGTACTTC.